This T cell receptor (beta chain) was observed in a study of cytomegalovirus exposure and HLA in healthy donors. The PCR employed 60 Vbeta primers together with 13 Jbeta primers. This table comes from immunoSEQ multiplex PCR, and its TCRdb copy is limited to in-frame clones, with some not included. The sample consists of over 100,000 clones, around 82% of them appearing once. The CDR3 totals 14 residues. The germline V gene encodes CDR1 SGHRS and CDR2 YFSETQ. Trimming cost V 3 bases and J 7 bases; bases outside gene matches: 5. This chain links TRBV5-1 with TRBJ2-7, with TRBD1 matching 12 bases. Sequenced input: PBMCs. The receptor's source is a woman between 40 and 50 years old in good health and CMV-seronegative. The CDR3 loop is CASSWDRGLREQYF. The CDR3 DNA reads as TGCGCCAGCAGCTGGGACAGGGGGCTACGAGAGCAGTACTTC.